What follows describes a single TCR beta chain. Its target is unknown. The record originates from a study of cytomegalovirus exposure and HLA in healthy donors. Study background: Some 91 million unique TCRs from HLA-typed donors were held in an early release of data. Study-level findings and limits: Later, an analysis showed that TCR beta chains associated with HLA were more clonally expanded than others that were equally common. Analyses of presence/absence relied on an assumption of roughly uniform sequencing depth across donors.

The CDR3 runs to 16 residues. V was shortened by 5 bases and J by 4 bases, with 17 bases between the two germline ends. CDR1 and CDR2 from the germline V gene are MGHDK and SYGVNS. Participants comprised healthy donors of bone marrow. It was with 60 Vbeta and 13 Jbeta primers that the PCR ran. Profiling relied on immunoSEQ multiplex PCR, and the TCRdb table lists in-frame clones only, not all of them. This table has fewer than 200,000 clones, more than 80% appearing once. Sequencing used PBMCs. This receptor was obtained from a woman between 50 and 59 years old in good health and CMV-seronegative. J is TRBJ1-4 and V is TRBV25-1; no definite D call. For the CDR3, the DNA is TGTGCCAGCAGTCGGGGAGCTGGCCAGGTTAATGAAAAACTGTTTTTT. It codes for CASSRGAGQVNEKLFF.